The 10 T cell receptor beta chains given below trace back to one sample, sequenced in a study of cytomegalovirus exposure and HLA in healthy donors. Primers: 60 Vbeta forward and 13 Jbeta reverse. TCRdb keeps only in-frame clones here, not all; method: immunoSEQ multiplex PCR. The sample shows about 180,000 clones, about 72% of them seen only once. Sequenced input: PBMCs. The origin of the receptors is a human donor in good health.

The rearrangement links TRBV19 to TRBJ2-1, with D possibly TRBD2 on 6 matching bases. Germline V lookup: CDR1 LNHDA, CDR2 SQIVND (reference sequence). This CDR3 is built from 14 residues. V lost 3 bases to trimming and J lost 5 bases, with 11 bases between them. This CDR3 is CASSMEGGHNEQFF. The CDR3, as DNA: TGTGCCAGTAGTATGGAGGGAGGACACAATGAGCAGTTCTTC.

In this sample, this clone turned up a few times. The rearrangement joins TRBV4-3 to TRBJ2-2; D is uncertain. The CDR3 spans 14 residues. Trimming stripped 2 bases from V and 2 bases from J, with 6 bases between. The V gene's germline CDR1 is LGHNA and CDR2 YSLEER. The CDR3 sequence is CASSQNRNTGELFF. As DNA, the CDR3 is TGCGCCAGCAGCCAAAATCGTAACACCGGGGAGCTGTTTTTT.

CDR3 amino acids: CAITGGPPEATNQPQHF. The DNA for the CDR3 is TGTGCCATAACAGGGGGCCCGCCCGAAGCAACAAATCAGCCCCAGCATTTT. The chain couples TRBV7-3 to TRBJ1-5; 9 nucleotides agree with TRBD1. The CDR3 sequence is 17 residues long. Germline CDR1 and CDR2: SGHTA and FQGTGA. Trimming took 10 bases from V and 4 from J; bases not matched to a gene: 17.

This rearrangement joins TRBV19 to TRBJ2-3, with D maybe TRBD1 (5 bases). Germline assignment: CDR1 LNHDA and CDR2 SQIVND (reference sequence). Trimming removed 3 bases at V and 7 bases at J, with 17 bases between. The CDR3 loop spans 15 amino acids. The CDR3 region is CASSITAGQGNTQYF. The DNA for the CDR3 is TGTGCCAGTAGTATTACGGCAGGCCAGGGAAATACGCAGTATTTT.

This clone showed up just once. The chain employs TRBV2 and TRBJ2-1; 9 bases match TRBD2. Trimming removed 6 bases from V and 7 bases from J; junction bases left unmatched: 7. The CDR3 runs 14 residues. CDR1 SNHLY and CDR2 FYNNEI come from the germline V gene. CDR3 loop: CASSSSGVSNEQFF. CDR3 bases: TGTGCCAGCAGCTCTAGCGGGGTGTCAAATGAGCAGTTCTTC.

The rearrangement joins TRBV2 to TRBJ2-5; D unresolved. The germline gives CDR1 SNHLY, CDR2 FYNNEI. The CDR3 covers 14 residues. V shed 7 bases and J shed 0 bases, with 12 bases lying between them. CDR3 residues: CASKQPPYQETQYF. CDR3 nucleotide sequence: TGTGCCAGCAAACAACCCCCCTACCAAGAGACCCAGTACTTC.

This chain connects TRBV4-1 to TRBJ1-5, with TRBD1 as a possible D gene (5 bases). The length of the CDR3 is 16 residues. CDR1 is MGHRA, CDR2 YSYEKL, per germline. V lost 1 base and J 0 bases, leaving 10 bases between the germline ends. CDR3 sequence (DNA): TGCGCCAGCAGCCAAGGGGGTGACAGTAGCAATCAGCCCCAGCATTTT. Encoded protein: CASSQGGDSSNQPQHF.

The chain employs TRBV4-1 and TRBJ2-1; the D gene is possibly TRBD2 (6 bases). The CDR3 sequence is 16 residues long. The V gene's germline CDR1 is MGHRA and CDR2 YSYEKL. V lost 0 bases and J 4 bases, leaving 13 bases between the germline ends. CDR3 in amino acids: CASSQDIASVYNEQFF. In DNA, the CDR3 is TGCGCCAGCAGCCAAGATATTGCTAGCGTGTACAATGAGCAGTTCTTC.

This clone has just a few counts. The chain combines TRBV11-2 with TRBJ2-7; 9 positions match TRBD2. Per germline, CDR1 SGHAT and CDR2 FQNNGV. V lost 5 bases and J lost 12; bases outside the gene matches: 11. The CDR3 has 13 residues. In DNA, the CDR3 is TGTGCCAGCAGCCCAACGTTAGCGGGGGTGCCGTACTTC. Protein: CASSPTLAGVPYF.

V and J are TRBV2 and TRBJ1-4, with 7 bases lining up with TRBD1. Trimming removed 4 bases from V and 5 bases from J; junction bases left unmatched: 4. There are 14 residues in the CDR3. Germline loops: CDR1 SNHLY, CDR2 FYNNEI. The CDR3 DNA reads TGTGCCAGCAGTGCAAGGGGGCGAAATGAAAAACTGTTTTTT. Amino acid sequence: CASSARGRNEKLFF. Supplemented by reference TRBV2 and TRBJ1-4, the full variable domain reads EPEVTQTPSHQVTQMGQEVILRCVPISNHLYFYWYRQILGQKVEFLVSFYNNEISEKSEIFDDQFSVERPDGSNFTLKIRSTKLEDSAMYFCASSARGRNEKLFFGSGTQLSVL.